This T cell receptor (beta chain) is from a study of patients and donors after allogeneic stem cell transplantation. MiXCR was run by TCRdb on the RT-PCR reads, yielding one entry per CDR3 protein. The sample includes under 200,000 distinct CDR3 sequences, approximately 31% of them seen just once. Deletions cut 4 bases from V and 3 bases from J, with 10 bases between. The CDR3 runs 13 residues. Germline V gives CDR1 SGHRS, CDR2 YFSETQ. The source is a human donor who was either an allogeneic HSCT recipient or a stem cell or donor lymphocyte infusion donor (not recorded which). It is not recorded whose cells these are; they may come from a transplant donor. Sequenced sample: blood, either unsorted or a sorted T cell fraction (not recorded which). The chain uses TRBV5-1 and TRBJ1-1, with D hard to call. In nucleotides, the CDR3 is TGCGCCAGCAGCCGGAGAGTGGACACTGAAGCTTTCTTT. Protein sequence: CASSRRVDTEAFF.